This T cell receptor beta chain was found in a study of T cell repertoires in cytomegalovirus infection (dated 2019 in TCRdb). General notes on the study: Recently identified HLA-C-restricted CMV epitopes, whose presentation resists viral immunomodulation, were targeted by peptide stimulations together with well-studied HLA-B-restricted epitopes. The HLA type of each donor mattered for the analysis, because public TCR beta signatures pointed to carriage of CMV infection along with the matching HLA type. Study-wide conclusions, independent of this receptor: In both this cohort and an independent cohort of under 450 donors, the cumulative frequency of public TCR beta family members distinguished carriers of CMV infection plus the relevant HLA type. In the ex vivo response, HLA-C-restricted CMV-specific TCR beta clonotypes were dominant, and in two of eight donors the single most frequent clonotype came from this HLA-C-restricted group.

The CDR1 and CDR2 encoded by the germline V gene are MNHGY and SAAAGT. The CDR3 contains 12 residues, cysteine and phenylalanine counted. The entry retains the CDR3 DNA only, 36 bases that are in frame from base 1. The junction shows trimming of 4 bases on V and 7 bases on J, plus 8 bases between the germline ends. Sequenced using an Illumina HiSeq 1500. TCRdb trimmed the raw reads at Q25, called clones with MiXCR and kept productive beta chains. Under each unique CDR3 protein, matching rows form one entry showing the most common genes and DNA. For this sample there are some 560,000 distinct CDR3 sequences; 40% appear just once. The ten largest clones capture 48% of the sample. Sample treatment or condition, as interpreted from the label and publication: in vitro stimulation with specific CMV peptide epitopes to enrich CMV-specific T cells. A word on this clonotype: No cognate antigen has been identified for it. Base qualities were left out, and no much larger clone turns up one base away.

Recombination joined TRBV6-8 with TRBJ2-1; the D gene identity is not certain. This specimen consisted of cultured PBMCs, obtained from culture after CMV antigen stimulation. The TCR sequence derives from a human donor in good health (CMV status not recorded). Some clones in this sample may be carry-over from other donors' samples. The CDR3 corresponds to CASSSPWNEQFF. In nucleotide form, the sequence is TGTGCCAGCAGTTCCCCCTGGAATGAGCAGTTCTTC.